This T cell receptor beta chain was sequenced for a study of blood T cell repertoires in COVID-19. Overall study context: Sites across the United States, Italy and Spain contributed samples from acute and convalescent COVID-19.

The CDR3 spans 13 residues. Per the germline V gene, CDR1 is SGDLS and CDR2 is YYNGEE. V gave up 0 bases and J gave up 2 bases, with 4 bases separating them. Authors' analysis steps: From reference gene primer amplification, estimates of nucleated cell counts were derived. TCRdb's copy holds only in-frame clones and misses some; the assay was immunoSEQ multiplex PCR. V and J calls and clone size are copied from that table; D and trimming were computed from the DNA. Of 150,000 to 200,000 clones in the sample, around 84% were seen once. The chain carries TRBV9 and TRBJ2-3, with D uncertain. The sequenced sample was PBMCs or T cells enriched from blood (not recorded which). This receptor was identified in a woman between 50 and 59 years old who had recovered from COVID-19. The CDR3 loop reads CASSVVATDTQYF. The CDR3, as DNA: TGTGCCAGCAGCGTAGTGGCCACAGATACGCAGTATTTT.